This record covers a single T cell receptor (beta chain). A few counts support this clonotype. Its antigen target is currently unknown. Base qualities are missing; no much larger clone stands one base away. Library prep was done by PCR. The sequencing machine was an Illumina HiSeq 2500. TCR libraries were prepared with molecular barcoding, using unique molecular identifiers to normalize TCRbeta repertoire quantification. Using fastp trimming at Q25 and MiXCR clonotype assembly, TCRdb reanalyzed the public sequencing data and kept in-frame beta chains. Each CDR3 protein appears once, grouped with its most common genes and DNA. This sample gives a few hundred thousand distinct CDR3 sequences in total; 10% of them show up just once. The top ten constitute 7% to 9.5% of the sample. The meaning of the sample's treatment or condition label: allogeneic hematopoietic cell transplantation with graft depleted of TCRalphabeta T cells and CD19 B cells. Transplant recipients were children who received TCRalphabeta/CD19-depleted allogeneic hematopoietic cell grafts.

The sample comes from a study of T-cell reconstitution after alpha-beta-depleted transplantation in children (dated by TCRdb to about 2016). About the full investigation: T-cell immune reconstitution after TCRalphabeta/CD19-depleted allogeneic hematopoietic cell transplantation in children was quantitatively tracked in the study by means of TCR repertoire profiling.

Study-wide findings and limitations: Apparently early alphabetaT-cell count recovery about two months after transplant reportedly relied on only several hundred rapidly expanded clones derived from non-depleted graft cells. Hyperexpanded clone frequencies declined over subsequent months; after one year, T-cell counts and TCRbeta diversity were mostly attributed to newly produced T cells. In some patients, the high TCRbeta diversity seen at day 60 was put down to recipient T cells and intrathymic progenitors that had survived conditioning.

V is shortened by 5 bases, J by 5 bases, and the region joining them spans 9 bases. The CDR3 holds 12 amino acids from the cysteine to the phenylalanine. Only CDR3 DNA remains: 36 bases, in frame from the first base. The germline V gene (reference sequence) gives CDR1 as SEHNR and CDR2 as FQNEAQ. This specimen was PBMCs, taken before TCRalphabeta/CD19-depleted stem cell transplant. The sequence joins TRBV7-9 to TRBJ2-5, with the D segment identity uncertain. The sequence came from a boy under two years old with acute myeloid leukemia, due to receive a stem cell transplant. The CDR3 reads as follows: CASSTRRETQYF. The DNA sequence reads TGTGCCAGCAGCACCCGACGGGAGACCCAGTACTTC.